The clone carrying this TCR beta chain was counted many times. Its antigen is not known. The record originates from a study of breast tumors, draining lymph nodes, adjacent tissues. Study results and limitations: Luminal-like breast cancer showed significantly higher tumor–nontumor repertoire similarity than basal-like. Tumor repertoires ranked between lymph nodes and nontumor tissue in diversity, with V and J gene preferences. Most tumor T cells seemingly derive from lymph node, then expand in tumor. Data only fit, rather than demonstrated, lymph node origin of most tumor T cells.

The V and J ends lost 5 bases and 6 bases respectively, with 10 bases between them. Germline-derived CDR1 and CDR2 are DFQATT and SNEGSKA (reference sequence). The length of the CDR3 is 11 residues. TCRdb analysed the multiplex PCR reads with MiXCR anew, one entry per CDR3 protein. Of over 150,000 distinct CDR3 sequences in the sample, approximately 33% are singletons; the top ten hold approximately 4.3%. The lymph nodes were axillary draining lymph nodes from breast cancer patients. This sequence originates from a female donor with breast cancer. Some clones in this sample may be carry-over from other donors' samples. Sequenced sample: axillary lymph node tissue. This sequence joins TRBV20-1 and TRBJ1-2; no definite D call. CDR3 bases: TGCAGTGCTTTGCTGCTGGATGGCTACACCTTC. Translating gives CSALLLDGYTF.